What follows describes a single T cell receptor beta chain. This sample is part of a study of blood T cell repertoires in COVID-19. Sequenced by immunoSEQ multiplex PCR; TCRdb stores in-frame clones only, minus some. The table has tens of thousands of clones, roughly 89% seen once; the top ten hold 8.5% to 10%. V shed 7 bases and J shed 4 bases, with 20 bases lying between them. This CDR3 has 15 residues. Germline CDR1 reads LNHDA; CDR2 reads SQIVND (reference sequence). The sample comprised peripheral blood. The chain combines TRBV19 with TRBJ2-7, with D tentatively TRBD2 (6 bases). The sequence came from a human donor in a cohort sampled during active COVID-19. CDR3 in amino acids: CASTQGTGALYEQYF. The CDR3 DNA reads as TGTGCCAGTACCCAGGGTACGGGAGCCCTATACGAGCAGTACTTC.